This is a list of T cell receptor beta chains from one sample in a study of blood T cell repertoires in COVID-19. Using immunoSEQ multiplex PCR, the repertoire was profiled, and TCRdb retains in-frame clones only, with some absent. The data contain over 250,000 clones, 75% to 95% of them singletons. Sequencing used PBMCs or T cells enriched from blood (not recorded which). Receptor source: a woman under 40 who had recovered from COVID-19. CDR3s include the opening cysteine and the closing phenylalanine or tryptophan. A D gene is named only where the DNA matches it firmly. Only part of the rows carry a size: once, few, many, or a class if the clone is expanded.

d_gene: TRBD1
j_gene: TRBJ2-1
v_gene: TRBV29-1
abundance: .
CDR3nt: TGCAGCGTTGAAGAAGATGAACCGGGACAGATATACAATGAGCAGTTCTTC
CDR3aa: CSVEEDEPGQIYNEQFF

d_gene: .
j_gene: TRBJ2-1
v_gene: TRBV6-2/TRBV6-3
abundance: .
CDR3nt: TGTGCCAGCAGCCCCCCCCACTACAATGAGCAGTTCTTC
CDR3aa: CASSPPHYNEQFF

d_gene: .
j_gene: TRBJ1-1
v_gene: TRBV2
abundance: .
CDR3nt: TGTGCCAGCACTTATGGTCCCCCGGGGGGAGCTTTCTTT
CDR3aa: CASTYGPPGGAFF

d_gene: .
j_gene: TRBJ2-5
v_gene: TRBV4-2
abundance: once
CDR3nt: TGTGCCAGCAGCTCTGGACAGTCGGAGACCCAGTACTTC
CDR3aa: CASSSGQSETQYF

d_gene: .
j_gene: TRBJ2-7
v_gene: TRBV28
abundance: .
CDR3nt: TGCGCCAGCAGTTTAAATGCAAGAGCCTACGAGCAGTACTTC
CDR3aa: CASSLNARAYEQYF

d_gene: TRBD1
j_gene: TRBJ1-4
v_gene: TRBV5-1
abundance: .
CDR3nt: TGCGCCAGCAGCTCGGACAGGGAAAAACTGTTTTTT
CDR3aa: CASSSDREKLFF

d_gene: TRBD2
j_gene: TRBJ2-1
v_gene: TRBV3-1/TRBV3-2
abundance: .
CDR3nt: TGTGCCAGCAGCCATGGGTTGACTAGCGGGAGCAATGAGCAGTTCTTC
CDR3aa: CASSHGLTSGSNEQFF

d_gene: .
j_gene: TRBJ1-2
v_gene: TRBV11-2
abundance: .
CDR3nt: TGTGCCAGCAGCACGGTACGCCTACAGGGTGTAAATGGCTACACCTTC
CDR3aa: CASSTVRLQGVNGYTF

d_gene: .
j_gene: TRBJ2-5
v_gene: TRBV2
abundance: .
CDR3nt: TGTGCCAGCAGTGACGGGAGAGGGGGCAAAGAGACCCAGTACTTC
CDR3aa: CASSDGRGGKETQYF

d_gene: .
j_gene: TRBJ2-7
v_gene: TRBV5-1
abundance: .
CDR3nt: TGCGCCAGCAGCTTGGGTAGTTCAGGGAGGTACGAGCAGTACTTC
CDR3aa: CASSLGSSGRYEQYF

d_gene: .
j_gene: TRBJ2-3
v_gene: TRBV6-4
abundance: .
CDR3nt: TGTGCCAGCAGTGGGGAGTCCACAGATACGCAGTATTTT
CDR3aa: CASSGESTDTQYF

d_gene: .
j_gene: TRBJ1-4
v_gene: TRBV6-5
abundance: .
CDR3nt: TGTGCCAGCAGCTTGGGGGGGCAAGCTAATGAAAAACTGTTTTTT
CDR3aa: CASSLGGQANEKLFF

d_gene: TRBD1
j_gene: TRBJ1-6
v_gene: TRBV28
abundance: .
CDR3nt: TGTGCCAGCAGTCGAACCGACGGGACAGGGTATTCACCCCTCCACTTT
CDR3aa: CASSRTDGTGYSPLHF

d_gene: TRBD1
j_gene: TRBJ2-1
v_gene: TRBV19
abundance: .
CDR3nt: TGTGCCAGTAGCCCGACCGGGACAGGGGAGATAAGCTCCTACAATGAGCAGTTCTTC
CDR3aa: CASSPTGTGEISSYNEQFF